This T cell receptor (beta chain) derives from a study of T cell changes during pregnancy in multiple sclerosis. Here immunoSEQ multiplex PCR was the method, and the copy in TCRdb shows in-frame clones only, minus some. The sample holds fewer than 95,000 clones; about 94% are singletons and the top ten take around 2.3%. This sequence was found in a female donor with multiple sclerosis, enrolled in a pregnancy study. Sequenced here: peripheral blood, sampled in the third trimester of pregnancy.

The CDR3 bases are TGTGCCTCTCGGGAGGTGTCGGCAGATACGCAGTATTTT. Amino acid sequence: CASREVSADTQYF. This chain links TRBV10-3 with TRBJ2-3, with TRBD2 identical over 7 bases. The CDR3 is 13 amino acids. V lost 11 bases, J lost 4 bases, and 9 bases stayed unmatched. CDR1 and CDR2 from the germline V gene are ENHRY and SYGVKD.